The 13 T cell receptor beta chains in this list originate from one sample, sequenced in a study of blood T cell repertoires in COVID-19. Assay used: immunoSEQ multiplex PCR; TCRdb lists only in-frame clones, some missing. The data contain 200,000 to 250,000 clones, less than 90% of them singletons. What was sequenced was peripheral blood. The origin of the receptors is a man in his sixties with acute or convalescent COVID-19.

The gene calls are TRBV6-5 and TRBJ1-3; D is possibly TRBD1 (6 bases). Trimming shortened V by 3 bases and J by 3 bases, and 12 bases separated the two germline ends. This CDR3 has 15 residues. Germline V lookup: CDR1 MNHEY, CDR2 SVGAGI. CDR3 in amino acids: CASSYNAGVGNTIYF. The CDR3 coding sequence is TGTGCCAGCAGTTATAACGCAGGGGTTGGAAACACCATATATTTT.

This clone was seen just once. V usage is TRBV6-5 and J usage is TRBJ2-2; possible D gene TRBD1, 6 bases. The germline V gene has CDR1 MNHEY and CDR2 SVGAGI. The CDR3 has 16 residues. V lost 2 bases, J lost 2 bases, and 12 bases lay in between. Here the CDR3 DNA reads TGTGCCAGCAGTTACACCTCGGGACAAAACACCGGGGAGCTGTTTTTT. Its protein is CASSYTSGQNTGELFF.

The chain carries TRBV10-3 and TRBJ2-1; TRBD2 matches 8 bases. The V and J ends lost 5 bases and 2 bases, in that order; junction bases with no gene match: 8. This CDR3 comprises 16 residues. CDR1 ENHRY and CDR2 SYGVKD come from the germline V gene. CDR3 sequence (DNA): TGTGCCATCAGTACCGATTCGGGACTAGCCTACAATGAGCAGTTCTTC. Protein product: CAISTDSGLAYNEQFF.

The chain carries TRBV20-1 and TRBJ1-2; D unresolved. CDR3 length equals 11 residues. V dropped 6 bases and J dropped 4 bases, with 9 bases sitting between them. CDR1 is DFQATT, CDR2 SNEGSKA, per germline (reference sequence). This chain's CDR3 is CSAQFSYGYTF. CDR3 nucleotide sequence: TGCAGTGCGCAGTTCTCCTATGGCTACACCTTC.

This clone was counted a few times. The rearrangement links TRBV7-2 to TRBJ2-7, with D perhaps TRBD1 (5 bases). Trimming stripped 0 bases from V and 2 bases from J, with 11 bases between. Germline values: CDR1 SGHTA, CDR2 FQGNSA. The CDR3 spans 15 residues. CDR3 sequence (DNA): TGTGCCAGCAGCTTAGCGCACCAGGGCCCCTACGAGCAGTACTTC. Its protein product is CASSLAHQGPYEQYF.

The chain has TRBV18 and TRBJ2-1, with a possible D match to TRBD2 (6 bases). Germline CDR1 is KGHSH and CDR2 is LQKENI. CDR3 length: 17 residues. Trimming took 2 bases from V and 2 from J, leaving 16 bases between them. The CDR3: CASSPFLPGATYNEQFF. CDR3 DNA sequence: TGTGCCAGCTCACCATTTCTTCCGGGAGCTACCTACAATGAGCAGTTCTTC.

The chain joins TRBV10-3 to TRBJ1-5; 8 bases are a match to TRBD1. The ends lost 0 bases at V and 3 bases at J; junction bases unmatched: 10. The CDR3 totals 18 residues. The germline V gene encodes CDR1 ENHRY and CDR2 SYGVKD. The CDR3 loop reads CAISESRQGAGTNQPQHF. Here the CDR3 DNA reads TGTGCCATCAGTGAGTCGCGGCAGGGGGCCGGTACCAATCAGCCCCAGCATTTT.

The chain combines TRBV9 with TRBJ2-7; D remains unclear. Trimming stripped 4 bases from V and 1 base from J, with 12 bases between. The CDR3 is made up of 14 amino acids. In germline, CDR1 is SGDLS, CDR2 YYNGEE. This chain's CDR3 is CASSSSDWSYEQYF. The DNA for the CDR3 is TGTGCCAGCAGCTCTTCCGACTGGTCCTACGAGCAGTACTTC.

V and J are TRBV6-2 or TRBV6-3 and TRBJ1-1; no clear D gene. V shed 3 bases and J shed 8 bases, with 22 bases lying between them. In germline, CDR1 is MNHEY, CDR2 SVGEGT. CDR3 length equals 16 residues. DNA for the CDR3: TGTGCCAGCAGTTATGAGGGAGGAGGGAAAGGGTTCGAAGCTTTCTTT. Protein sequence: CASSYEGGGKGFEAFF.

This clone appeared a single time. V gene TRBV28 combines with J gene TRBJ2-6; 8 nucleotides match TRBD1. With V trimmed by 5 bases and J by 2 bases, 2 bases remained unmatched. The CDR3 is 15 residues long. Germline CDR1 reads MDHEN; CDR2 reads SYDVKM. As DNA, the CDR3 is TGTGCCAGCAGTAAGACAGGGGCTGGGGCCAACGTCCTGACTTTC. Residues: CASSKTGAGANVLTF.

The chain's CDR3 is CASSLLGLAGGQREQFF. The DNA of the CDR3 is TGCGCCAGCAGCTTACTGGGACTAGCGGGAGGGCAGAGGGAGCAGTTCTTC. The V gene is TRBV5-1, the J gene TRBJ2-1; TRBD2 matches at 16 bases. V shed 2 bases, J shed 10 bases, and the junction held 9 bases outside the gene matches. The length of the CDR3 is 17 residues. Germline CDR1 SGHRS, CDR2 YFSETQ.

This chain joins TRBV10-3 and TRBJ2-6, with 11 nucleotides matching TRBD2. CDR1 ENHRY and CDR2 SYGVKD come from the germline V gene. Trimming cost V 11 bases and J 0 bases; bases outside gene matches: 15. The CDR3 is made up of 19 amino acids. CDR3 loop: CAAGPGGTSGGSGANVLTF. CDR3 DNA sequence: TGTGCCGCCGGCCCAGGGGGCACTAGCGGGGGCTCTGGGGCCAACGTCCTGACTTTC.

The DNA for the CDR3 is TGTGCCAGCAAGACAGGGGGGCGGACCGGGGAGCTGTTTTTT. Its protein is CASKTGGRTGELFF. The rearrangement joins TRBV11-2 to TRBJ2-2; 9 nucleotides agree with TRBD1. In germline, CDR1 is SGHAT, CDR2 FQNNGV. This CDR3 is 14 amino acids long. J gave up 5 bases and V 7 bases, and 5 bases lay outside the gene matches.